This TCR beta chain comes out of a study of blood T cell repertoires in COVID-19. Overall study context: Sites in the United States, Italy and Spain provided acute and convalescent COVID-19 samples.

Using immunoSEQ multiplex PCR, the repertoire was profiled, and TCRdb retains in-frame clones only, with some absent. This sample has 150,000 to 200,000 clones, with 80% to 85% found just once. This CDR3 region has 14 residues. Germline values: CDR1 SGHVS, CDR2 FQNEAQ. V lost 4 bases, J lost 5 bases, and 6 bases stayed unmatched. The sample comprised PBMCs or T cells enriched from blood (not recorded which). The sequence derives from a man between 65 and 85 years old who had been exposed to COVID-19. This chain uses TRBV7-8 with TRBJ2-3; TRBD2 matches at 7 bases. CDR3 in amino acids: CASSSLGGRDTQYF. In nucleotides, the CDR3 is TGTGCCAGCAGCTCCCTCGGCGGGAGAGATACGCAGTATTTT.